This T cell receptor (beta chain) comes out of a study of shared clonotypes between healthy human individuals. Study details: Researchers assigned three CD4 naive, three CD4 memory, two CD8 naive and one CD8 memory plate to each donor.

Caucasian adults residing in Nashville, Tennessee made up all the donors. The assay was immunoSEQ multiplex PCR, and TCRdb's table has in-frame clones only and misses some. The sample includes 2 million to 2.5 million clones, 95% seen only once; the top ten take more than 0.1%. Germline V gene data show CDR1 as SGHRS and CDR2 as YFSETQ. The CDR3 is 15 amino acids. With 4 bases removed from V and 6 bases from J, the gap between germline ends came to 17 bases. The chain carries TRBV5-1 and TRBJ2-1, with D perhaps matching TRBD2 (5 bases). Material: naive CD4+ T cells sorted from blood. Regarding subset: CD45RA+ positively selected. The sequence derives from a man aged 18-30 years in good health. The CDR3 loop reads CASSPGLLLSNEQFF. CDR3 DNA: TGCGCCAGCAGCCCTGGACTTCTCCTATCCAATGAGCAGTTCTTC.